The clone carrying this TCR beta chain was recorded a few times. Its specificity is unknown. Germline-derived CDR1 and CDR2 are DFQATT and SNEGSKA (reference sequence). The V gene lost 1 base and the J gene lost 1 base, with 11 bases spanning the gap. This CDR3 comprises 15 residues. The sample originates from a study of blood T cells in healthy people across ages. A second PCR, run for roughly 7 to 12 cycles, used a sample-barcoded 5' primer plus a J-beta primer mix. TCRdb re-analysed the 5' RACE reads in MiXCR, keeping a single row per CDR3 protein. The table records roughly 1.9 million distinct CDR3 sequences, 30% to 40% of them present only once. Findings and limits, study-wide: In older individuals, TCR beta diversity per million T cells was lower, falling roughly linearly with age.

This sequence joins TRBV20-1 and TRBJ1-5; no reliable D call. This clonotype was obtained from a human donor in good health. Sequenced: blood. This CDR3 reads CSARVFQASNQPQHF. The CDR3 bases are TGCAGTGCTAGAGTATTTCAGGCCAGCAATCAGCCCCAGCATTTT.